This T cell receptor beta chain was recorded in a study of control samples from healthy donors and cancer patients (dated by TCRdb to the early 2020s). Receptors were amplified or captured by the immunoSEQ multiplex PCR assay. As stored in TCRdb, this immuneACCESS dataset retains in-frame rearrangements with V and J assigned. A fraction of the clones does not appear; measured against another copy, unresolved V genes explain less than half of the discrepancy, and the remainder lacks a known reason. Counted in this sample were roughly 450,000 clones; over 75% of them appeared once. 5% to 7% of the sample is taken by the ten largest. Spanning cysteine to phenylalanine, the CDR3 consists of 16 amino acids. Just the 48-base CDR3 DNA is kept, in frame starting at base 1. A word on this clone: Its antigen remains unidentified. No clone much larger than this one lies a single base away; base qualities are absent.

This TCR came from a middle-aged man with head and neck cancer. Sequencing used PBMCs. The chain links TRBV21-1 with TRBJ2-7; TRBD1 is the table's D call and was not checked against the DNA. TRBV21-1 is a recognized pseudogene. The nucleotide sequence is given as TGTGCCAGTACAACATACAGGGGACATGGTCCCTACGAGCAGTACTTC. Its product reads: CASTTYRGHGPYEQYF.